This T cell receptor (beta chain) was documented in a study of T cell responses to AZD1222 COVID-19 vaccine. Turning to the study itself: Recipients boosted at about 4 weeks or about 12 weeks are pooled.

Overall study results and limits: The donors showed a predominance of white British ancestry and of females, with possible underestimation of clonal diversity. The CD4 TCRs associated with vaccination extended across spike and predominated at 160-218 and 743-854.

This CDR3 is built from 14 residues. Germline V gene lookup returns CDR1 KGHSH and CDR2 LQKENI. V was trimmed by 6 bases and J by 8 bases, leaving 18 bases between them. The data were produced by immunoSEQ multiplex PCR, yet TCRdb's version contains in-frame clones alone and is incomplete. The sample records over 130,000 clones, about 90% being singletons. Worth noting for this clone: Its antigen is still unknown.

The sequence derives from an adult in good health. Material: peripheral blood, obtained on day 0 of AZD1222 vaccination. The chain carries TRBV18 and TRBJ2-3, with D perhaps assigned TRBD1 or TRBD2 (5 bases each). This CDR3 reads CASSLPGLGSTQYF. The CDR3 DNA is TGTGCCAGCTCCCTACCGGGGCTGGGCTCTACGCAGTATTTT.